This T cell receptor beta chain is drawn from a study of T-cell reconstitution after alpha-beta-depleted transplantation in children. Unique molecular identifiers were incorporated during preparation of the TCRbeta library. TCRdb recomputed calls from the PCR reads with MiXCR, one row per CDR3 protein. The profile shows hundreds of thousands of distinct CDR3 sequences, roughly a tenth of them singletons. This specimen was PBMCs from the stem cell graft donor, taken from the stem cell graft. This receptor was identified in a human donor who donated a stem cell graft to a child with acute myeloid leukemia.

The CDR3 is CSARWGLAGGVEQYF. The CDR3 coding sequence is TGCAGTGCAAGATGGGGACTAGCGGGAGGGGTCGAGCAGTACTTC. The J gene is TRBJ2-7, the V gene TRBV20-1; 16 bases are a match to TRBD2. Germline V gene lookup returns CDR1 DFQATT and CDR2 SNEGSKA (reference sequence). This CDR3 comprises 15 residues. Trimming at V came to 6 bases and at J to 6 bases, leaving 8 bases not matched to a gene.